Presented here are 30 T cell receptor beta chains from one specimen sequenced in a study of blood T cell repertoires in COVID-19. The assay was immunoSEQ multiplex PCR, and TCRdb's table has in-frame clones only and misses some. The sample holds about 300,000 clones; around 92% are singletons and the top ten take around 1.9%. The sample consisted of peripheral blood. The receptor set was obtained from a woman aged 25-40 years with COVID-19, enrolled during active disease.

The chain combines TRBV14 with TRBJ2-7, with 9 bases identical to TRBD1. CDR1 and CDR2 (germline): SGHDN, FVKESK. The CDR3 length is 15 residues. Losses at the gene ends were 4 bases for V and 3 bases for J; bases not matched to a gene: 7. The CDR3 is CASSLRQGVLYEQYF. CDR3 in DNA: TGTGCCAGCAGCCTTCGACAGGGGGTTCTCTACGAGCAGTACTTC. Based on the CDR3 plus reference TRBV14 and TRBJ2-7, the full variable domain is EAGVTQFPSHSVIEKGQTVTLRCDPISGHDNLYWYRRVMGKEIKFLLHFVKESKQDESGMPNNRFLAERTGGTYSTLKVQPAELEDSGVYFCASSLRQGVLYEQYFGPGTRLTVT.

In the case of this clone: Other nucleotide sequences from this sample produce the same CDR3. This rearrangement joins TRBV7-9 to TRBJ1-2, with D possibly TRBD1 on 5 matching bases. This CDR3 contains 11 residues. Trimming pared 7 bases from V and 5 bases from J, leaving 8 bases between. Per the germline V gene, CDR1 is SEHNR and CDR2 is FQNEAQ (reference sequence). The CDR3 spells CASTTGYGYTF. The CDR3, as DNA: TGTGCCAGCACAACAGGTTATGGCTACACCTTC.

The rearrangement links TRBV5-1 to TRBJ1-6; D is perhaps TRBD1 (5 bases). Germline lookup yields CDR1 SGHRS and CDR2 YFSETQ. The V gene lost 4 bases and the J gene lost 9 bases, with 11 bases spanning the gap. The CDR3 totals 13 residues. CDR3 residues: CASSLAGISPLHF. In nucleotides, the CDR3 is TGCGCCAGCAGCCTCGCAGGGATTTCACCCCTCCACTTT.

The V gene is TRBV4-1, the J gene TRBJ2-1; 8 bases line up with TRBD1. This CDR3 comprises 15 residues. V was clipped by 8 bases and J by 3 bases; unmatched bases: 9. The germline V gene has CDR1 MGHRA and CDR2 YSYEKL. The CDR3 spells CASQTDRGRYNEQFF. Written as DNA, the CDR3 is TGCGCCAGCCAAACCGACAGGGGACGCTACAATGAGCAGTTCTTC.

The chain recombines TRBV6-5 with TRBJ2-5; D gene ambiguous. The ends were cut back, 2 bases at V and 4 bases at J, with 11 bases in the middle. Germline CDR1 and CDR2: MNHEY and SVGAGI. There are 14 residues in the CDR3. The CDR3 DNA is TGTGCCAGCAGTTACAGCGCCTTGGGAGAGACCCAGTACTTC. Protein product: CASSYSALGETQYF.

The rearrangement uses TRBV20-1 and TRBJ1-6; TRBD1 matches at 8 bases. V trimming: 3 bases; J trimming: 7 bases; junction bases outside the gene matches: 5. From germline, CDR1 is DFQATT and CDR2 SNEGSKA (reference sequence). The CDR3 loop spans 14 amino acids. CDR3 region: CSASGQGGNSPLHF. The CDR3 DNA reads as TGCAGTGCTAGTGGACAGGGTGGAAATTCACCCCTCCACTTT.

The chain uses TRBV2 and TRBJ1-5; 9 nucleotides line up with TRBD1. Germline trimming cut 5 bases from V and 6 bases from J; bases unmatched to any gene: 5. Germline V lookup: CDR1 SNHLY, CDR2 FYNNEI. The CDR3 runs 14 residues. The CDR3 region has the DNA TGTGCCAGCAGTCTGGGACAGGGCGTTCAGCCCCAGCATTTT. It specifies CASSLGQGVQPQHF.

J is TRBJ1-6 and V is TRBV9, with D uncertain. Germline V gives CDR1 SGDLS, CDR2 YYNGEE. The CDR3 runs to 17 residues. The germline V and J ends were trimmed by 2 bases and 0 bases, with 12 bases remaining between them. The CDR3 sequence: CASSVSIASSYNSPLHF. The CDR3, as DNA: TGTGCCAGCAGCGTGAGTATCGCGAGCTCCTATAATTCACCCCTCCACTTT.

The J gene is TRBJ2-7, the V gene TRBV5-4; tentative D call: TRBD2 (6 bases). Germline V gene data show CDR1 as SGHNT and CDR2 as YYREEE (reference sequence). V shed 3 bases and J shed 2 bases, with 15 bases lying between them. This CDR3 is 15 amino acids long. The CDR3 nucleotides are TGTGCCAGCAGCTCTGCCGGGAGAGGGACCTACGAGCAGTACTTC. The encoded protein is CASSSAGRGTYEQYF.

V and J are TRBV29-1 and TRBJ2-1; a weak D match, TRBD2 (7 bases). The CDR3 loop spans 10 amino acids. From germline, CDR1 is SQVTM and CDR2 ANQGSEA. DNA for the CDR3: TGCAGTCACGGGGGGACAGAGCAGTTCTTC. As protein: CSHGGTEQFF.

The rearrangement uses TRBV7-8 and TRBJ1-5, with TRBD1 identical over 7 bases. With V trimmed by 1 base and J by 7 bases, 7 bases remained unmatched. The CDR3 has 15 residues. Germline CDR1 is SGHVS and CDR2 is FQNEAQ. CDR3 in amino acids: CASSLGQGKKQPQHF. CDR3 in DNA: TGTGCCAGCAGCTTAGGACAGGGCAAGAAGCAGCCCCAGCATTTT. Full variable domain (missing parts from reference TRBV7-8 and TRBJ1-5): GAGVSQSPRYKVAKRGQDVALRCDPISGHVSLFWYQQALGQGPEFLTYFQNEAQLDKSGLPSDRFFAERPEGSVSTLKIQRTQQEDSAVYLCASSLGQGKKQPQHFGDGTRLSIL.

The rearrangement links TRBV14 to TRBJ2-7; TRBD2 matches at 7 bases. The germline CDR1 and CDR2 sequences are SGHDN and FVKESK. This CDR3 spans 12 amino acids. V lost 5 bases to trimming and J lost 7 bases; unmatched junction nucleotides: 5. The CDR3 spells CASSASGREQYV. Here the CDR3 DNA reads TGTGCCAGCAGCGCTAGCGGTCGAGAGCAGTACGTC.

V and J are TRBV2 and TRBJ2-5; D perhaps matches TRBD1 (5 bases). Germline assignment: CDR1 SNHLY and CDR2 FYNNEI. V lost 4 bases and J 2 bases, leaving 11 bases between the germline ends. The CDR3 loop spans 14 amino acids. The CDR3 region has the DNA TGTGCCAGCAGTGCGCAGGGAATACAAGAGACCCAGTACTTC. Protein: CASSAQGIQETQYF.

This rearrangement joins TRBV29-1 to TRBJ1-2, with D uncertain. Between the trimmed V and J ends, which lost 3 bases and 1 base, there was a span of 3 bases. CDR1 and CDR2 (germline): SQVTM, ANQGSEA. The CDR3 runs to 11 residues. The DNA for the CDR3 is TGCAGCGTTGACAGTAACTATGGCTACACCTTC. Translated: CSVDSNYGYTF.

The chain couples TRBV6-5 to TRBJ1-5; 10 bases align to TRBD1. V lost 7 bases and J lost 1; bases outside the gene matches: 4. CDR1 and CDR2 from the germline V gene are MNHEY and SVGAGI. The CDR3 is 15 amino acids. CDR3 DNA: TGTGCCAGCACCCCGGACAGGGGGAGCAATCAGCCCCAGCATTTT. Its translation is CASTPDRGSNQPQHF.

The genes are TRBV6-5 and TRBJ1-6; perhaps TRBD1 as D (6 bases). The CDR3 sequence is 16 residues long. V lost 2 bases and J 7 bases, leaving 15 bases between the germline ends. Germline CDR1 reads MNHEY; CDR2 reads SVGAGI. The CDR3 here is CASSYGGRAINSPLHF. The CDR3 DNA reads TGTGCCAGCAGTTACGGGGGCAGGGCAATAAATTCACCCCTCCACTTT.

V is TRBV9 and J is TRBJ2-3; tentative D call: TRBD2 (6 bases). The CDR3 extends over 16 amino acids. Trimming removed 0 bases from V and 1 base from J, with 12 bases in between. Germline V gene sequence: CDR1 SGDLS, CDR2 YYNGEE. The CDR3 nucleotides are TGTGCCAGCAGCGTAGGTCCGGCTAGCGGCACAGATACGCAGTATTTT. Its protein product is CASSVGPASGTDTQYF.

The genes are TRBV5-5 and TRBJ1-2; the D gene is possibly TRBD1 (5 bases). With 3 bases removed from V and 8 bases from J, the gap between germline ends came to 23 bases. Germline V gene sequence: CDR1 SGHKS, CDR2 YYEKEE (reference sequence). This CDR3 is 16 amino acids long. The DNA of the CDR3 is TGTGCCAGCAGCTCCGAGGGGACTAGCCCTCCCAGCGGCTACACCTTC. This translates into CASSSEGTSPPSGYTF.

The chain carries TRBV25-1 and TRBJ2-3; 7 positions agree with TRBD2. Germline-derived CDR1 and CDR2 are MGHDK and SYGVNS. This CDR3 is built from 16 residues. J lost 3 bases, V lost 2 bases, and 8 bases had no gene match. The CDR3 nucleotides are TGTGCCAGCAGTGAAATACTAGCGTTTGTTACAGATACGCAGTATTTT. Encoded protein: CASSEILAFVTDTQYF.

This CDR3 is CASSQVGGNTEAFF. DNA for the CDR3: TGTGCCAGCAGCCAAGTAGGGGGGAACACTGAAGCTTTCTTT. V gene TRBV14 combines with J gene TRBJ1-1; possible D gene TRBD1, 6 bases. Germline V CDR1 and CDR2: SGHDN, FVKESK. The CDR3 contains 14 residues. V lost 1 base, J lost 1 base, and 7 bases lay in between.

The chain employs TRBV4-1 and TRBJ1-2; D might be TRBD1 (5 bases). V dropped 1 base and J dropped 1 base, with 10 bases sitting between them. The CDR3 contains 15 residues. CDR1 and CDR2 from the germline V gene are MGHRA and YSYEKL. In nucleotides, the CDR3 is TGCGCCAGCAGCCAAGTGGCCGGACATAACTATGGCTACACCTTC. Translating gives CASSQVAGHNYGYTF.

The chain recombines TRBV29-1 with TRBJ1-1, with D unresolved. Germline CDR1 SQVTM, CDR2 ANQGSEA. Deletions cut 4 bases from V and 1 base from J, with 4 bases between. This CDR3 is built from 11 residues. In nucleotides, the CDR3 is TGCAGCGTTGTTAAGAACACTGAAGCTTTCTTT. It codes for CSVVKNTEAFF.

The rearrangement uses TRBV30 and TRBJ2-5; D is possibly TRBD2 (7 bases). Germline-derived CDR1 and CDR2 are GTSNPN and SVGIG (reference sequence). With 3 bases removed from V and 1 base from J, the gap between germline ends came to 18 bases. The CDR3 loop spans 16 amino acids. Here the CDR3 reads CAWRAGGGGSQETQYF. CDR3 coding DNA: TGTGCCTGGAGGGCAGGAGGGGGGGGCAGCCAAGAGACCCAGTACTTC.

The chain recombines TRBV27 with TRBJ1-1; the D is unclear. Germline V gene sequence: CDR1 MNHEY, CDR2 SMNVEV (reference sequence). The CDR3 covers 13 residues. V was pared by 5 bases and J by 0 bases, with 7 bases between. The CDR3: CASSGQVNTEAFF. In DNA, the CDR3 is TGTGCCAGCAGTGGTCAGGTGAACACTGAAGCTTTCTTT.

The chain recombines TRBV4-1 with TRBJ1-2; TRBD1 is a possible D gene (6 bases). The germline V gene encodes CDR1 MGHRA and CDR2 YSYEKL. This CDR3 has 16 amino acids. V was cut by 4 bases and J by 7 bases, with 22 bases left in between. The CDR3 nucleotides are TGCGCCAGCAGCCGAGGTACAGGGCAATCGGGAAGTGGCTACACCTTC. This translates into CASSRGTGQSGSGYTF.

The CDR3 DNA is TGTGCCAGCAGCCTATCAGGGACGCAGTATTTT. Translation: CASSLSGTQYF. The V and J genes are TRBV5-8 and TRBJ2-3; the D gene is possibly TRBD1 (5 bases). The CDR3 covers 11 residues. Germline CDR1 reads SGHTS; CDR2 reads YDEGEE. The V gene lost 4 bases and the J gene lost 9 bases, with 9 bases spanning the gap.

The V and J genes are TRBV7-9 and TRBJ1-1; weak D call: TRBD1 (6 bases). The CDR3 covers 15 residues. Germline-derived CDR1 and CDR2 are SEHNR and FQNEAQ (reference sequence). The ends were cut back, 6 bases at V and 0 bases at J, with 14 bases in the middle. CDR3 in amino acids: CASRINRDMNTEAFF. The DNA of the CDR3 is TGTGCCAGCAGAATCAACAGGGACATGAACACTGAAGCTTTCTTT.

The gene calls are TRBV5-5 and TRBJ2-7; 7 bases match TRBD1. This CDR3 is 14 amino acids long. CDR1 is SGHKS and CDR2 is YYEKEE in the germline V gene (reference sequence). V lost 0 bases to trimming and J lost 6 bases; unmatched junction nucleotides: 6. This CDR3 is CASSLGPGQSEQYV. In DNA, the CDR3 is TGTGCCAGCAGCTTGGGCCCGGGACAGAGCGAGCAGTACGTC.

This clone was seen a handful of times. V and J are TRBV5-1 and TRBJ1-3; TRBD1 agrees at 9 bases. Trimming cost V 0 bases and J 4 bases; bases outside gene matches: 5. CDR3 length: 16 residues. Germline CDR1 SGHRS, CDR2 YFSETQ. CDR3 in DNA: TGCGCCAGCAGCTTGGCCGGGACAGGGCTAGGAAACACCATATATTTT. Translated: CASSLAGTGLGNTIYF.

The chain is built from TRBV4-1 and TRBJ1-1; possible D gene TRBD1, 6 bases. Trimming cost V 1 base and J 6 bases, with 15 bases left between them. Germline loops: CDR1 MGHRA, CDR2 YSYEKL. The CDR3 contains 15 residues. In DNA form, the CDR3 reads TGCGCCAGCAGCCAAGCCACCACAGGGAAGGCTGAAGCTTTCTTT. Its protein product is CASSQATTGKAEAFF.